What follows are 6 T cell receptor beta chains derived from one specimen sequenced in a study of cytomegalovirus exposure and HLA in healthy donors. PCR involved 60 Vbeta and 13 Jbeta primers. Using immunoSEQ multiplex PCR, the repertoire was profiled, and TCRdb retains in-frame clones only, with some absent. Among 120,000 or so clones listed, about 80% were seen once. The sequencing input was PBMCs. The source of these receptors is a man aged 40-50 years in good health and CMV-seronegative.

This clone showed up just a few times. This rearrangement joins TRBV7-6 to TRBJ2-7, with a tentative D call TRBD2 (6 bases). The CDR3 spans 14 residues. The germline gives CDR1 SGHVS, CDR2 FNYEAQ. V gave up 5 bases and J gave up 1 base, with 12 bases separating them. This CDR3 is CASSPAGLSYEQYF. CDR3 nucleotides: TGTGCCAGCAGCCCGGCGGGGCTTTCCTACGAGCAGTACTTC.

The rearrangement uses TRBV18 and TRBJ2-5, with D tentatively TRBD2 (5 bases). The CDR3 has 14 amino acids. Germline V lookup: CDR1 KGHSH, CDR2 LQKENI. V lost 3 bases, J lost 0 bases, and 8 bases lay in between. CDR3 loop: CASSPGLYQETQYF. In DNA, the CDR3 is TGTGCCAGCTCACCTGGACTTTACCAAGAGACCCAGTACTTC.

This clone was seen more than once but under ten times. CDR3 sequence (DNA): TGTGCCAGCAGTCCACCGGGACAGCCCTACGAGCAGTACTTC. It codes for CASSPPGQPYEQYF. This chain links TRBV28 with TRBJ2-7; 7 bases align to TRBD1. This CDR3 has 14 residues. Germline CDR1 MDHEN, CDR2 SYDVKM. V lost 5 bases and J lost 2; bases outside the gene matches: 6.

The count of this clone is one. The chain is built from TRBV28 and TRBJ2-6; a possible D gene is TRBD1 (5 bases). Germline V gene lookup returns CDR1 MDHEN and CDR2 SYDVKM. Between the trimmed V and J ends, which lost 5 bases and 2 bases, there was a span of 7 bases. This CDR3 contains 14 residues. The CDR3 here is CASSPGPGANVLTF. For the CDR3, the DNA is TGTGCCAGCAGTCCAGGGCCTGGGGCCAACGTCCTGACTTTC.

J is TRBJ1-2 and V is TRBV5-4; no clear D gene. The germline V gene encodes CDR1 SGHNT and CDR2 YYREEE (reference sequence). The germline V and J ends were trimmed by 3 bases and 2 bases, with 11 bases remaining between them. The CDR3 spans 14 residues. CDR3 coding DNA: TGTGCCAGCAGCTCAGGCCAGGTGAACTATGGCTACACCTTC. Its translation is CASSSGQVNYGYTF. Full variable domain (remainder filled in from reference TRBV5-4 and TRBJ1-2): ETGVTQSPTHLIKTRGQQVTLRCSSQSGHNTVSWYQQALGQGPQFIFQYYREEENGRGNFPPRFSGLQFPNYSSELNVNALELDDSALYLCASSSGQVNYGYTFGSGTRLTVV.

The chain joins TRBV5-1 to TRBJ2-1; 10 positions match TRBD2. The germline gives CDR1 SGHRS, CDR2 YFSETQ. The CDR3 totals 15 residues. V lost 4 bases to trimming and J lost 4 bases; unmatched junction nucleotides: 5. In DNA, the CDR3 is TGCGCCAGCAGCGACGTAGCGGGAGGTTACAATGAGCAGTTCTTC. Its translation: CASSDVAGGYNEQFF. Full variable domain (rest looked up from reference TRBV5-1 and TRBJ2-1): KAGVTQTPRYLIKTRGQQVTLSCSPISGHRSVSWYQQTPGQGLQFLFEYFSETQRNKGNFPGRFSGRQFSNSRSEMNVSTLELGDSALYLCASSDVAGGYNEQFFGPGTRLTVL.